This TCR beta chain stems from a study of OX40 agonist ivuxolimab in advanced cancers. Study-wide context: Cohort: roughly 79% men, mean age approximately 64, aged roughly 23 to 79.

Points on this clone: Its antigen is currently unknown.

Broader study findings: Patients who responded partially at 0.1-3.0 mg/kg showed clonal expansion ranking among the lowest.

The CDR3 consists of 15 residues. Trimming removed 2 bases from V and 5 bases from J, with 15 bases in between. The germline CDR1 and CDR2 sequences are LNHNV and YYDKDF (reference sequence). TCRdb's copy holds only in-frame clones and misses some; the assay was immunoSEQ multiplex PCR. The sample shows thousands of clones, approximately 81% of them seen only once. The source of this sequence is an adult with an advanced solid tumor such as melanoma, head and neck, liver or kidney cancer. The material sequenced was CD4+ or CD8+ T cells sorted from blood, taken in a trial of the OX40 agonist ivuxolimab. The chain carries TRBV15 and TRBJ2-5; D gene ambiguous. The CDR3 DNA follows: TGTGCCACCAGCAGATCCGCCCGAGTGGGGGAGACCCAGTACTTC. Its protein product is CATSRSARVGETQYF.